The rows below give T cell receptor beta chains drawn from one sample of a study of T cell responses to AZD1222 COVID-19 vaccine. Only in-frame clones appear in the TCRdb table, and some are missing; sequencing was by immunoSEQ multiplex PCR. Of approximately 130,000 clones listed, 80% to 90% are singletons. The sample consisted of peripheral blood, taken 28 days after the second AZD1222 dose. The receptors were sampled from an adult who received the AZD1222 COVID-19 vaccine. Both conserved end residues are part of each CDR3. The D gene is left open where the match is weak. Size is stated for part of the rows, as once, few or many counts, or as a class when the clone is expanded.

>TRBV3-1/TRBV3-2|NA|NA|15|TRBJ2-7
CASSQARDILYEQYF
TGTGCCAGCAGCCAAGCCCGGGACATCCTATACGAGCAGTACTTC
>TRBV7-2|NA|NA|14|TRBJ2-7
CASSLGGLSYEQYF
TGTGCCAGCAGCTTAGGGGGGCTCTCCTACGAGCAGTACTTC
>TRBV6-4|NA|NA|18|TRBJ1-1
CASSDSAGTADMNTEAFF
TGTGCCAGCAGTGACTCGGCCGGGACGGCTGACATGAACACTGAAGCTTTCTTT
>TRBV19|TRBD2|NA|17|TRBJ2-5
CASSTLGTSGGLETQYF
TGTGCCAGTAGTACCCTCGGGACTAGCGGGGGGTTGGAGACCCAGTACTTC
>TRBV27|NA|NA|14|TRBJ1-5
CASSPRDNNQPQHF
TGTGCCAGCAGTCCCCGGGACAATAATCAGCCCCAGCATTTT
>TRBV7-9|NA|NA|18|TRBJ2-1
CASSDPGGRTKKYNEQFF
TGTGCCAGCAGCGACCCGGGCGGGCGGACTAAGAAATACAATGAGCAGTTCTTC
>TRBV11-3|NA|NA|13|TRBJ2-1
CASRKSSQNEQFF
TGTGCCAGCAGAAAATCCTCCCAAAATGAGCAGTTCTTC
>TRBV5-1|TRBD1|NA|14|TRBJ1-2
CASSEGTGERGYTF
TGCGCCAGCAGCGAGGGGACAGGGGAACGTGGCTACACCTTC
>TRBV11-2|NA|NA|13|TRBJ1-1
CASSFAGLGEAFF
TGTGCCAGCAGCTTTGCAGGGTTGGGTGAAGCTTTCTTT
>TRBV10-3|NA|NA|15|TRBJ1-1
CAISESSVDGTEAFF
TGTGCCATCAGTGAGTCGAGCGTCGATGGGACTGAAGCTTTCTTT
>TRBV15|NA|once|16|TRBJ1-2
CATSRPVQGKMDGYTF
TGTGCCACCAGCAGACCTGTACAGGGAAAGATGGATGGCTACACCTTC
>TRBV2|NA|NA|15|TRBJ2-2
CASSGLEGGTGELFF
TGTGCCAGCAGTGGACTAGAGGGGGGGACCGGGGAGCTGTTTTTT
>TRBV30|NA|once|13|TRBJ2-7
CAWSSGDDLEQYF
TGTGCCTGGAGTAGTGGGGATGATCTCGAGCAGTACTTC
>TRBV28|TRBD2|NA|12|TRBJ2-3
CASIGGSGASRF
TGTGCCAGCATTGGTGGTAGCGGGGCCTCTAGGTTT
>TRBV30|NA|NA|13|TRBJ1-3
CACSTLSGNTIYF
TGTGCCTGTTCGACACTCTCTGGAAACACCATATATTTT
>TRBV11-2|TRBD1|NA|16|TRBJ1-1
CASSPGQGVWGTEAFF
TGTGCCAGCAGCCCTGGACAGGGAGTTTGGGGCACTGAAGCTTTCTTT
>TRBV21-1|NA|NA|17|TRBJ2-7
CASSKGGRTLYSYEQYF
TGTGCCAGCAGCAAAGGGGGACGGACATTATACTCCTACGAGCAGTACTTC
>TRBV7-3|NA|NA|11|TRBJ1-1
CASSDGTEAFF
TGTGCCAGCAGTGATGGAACTGAAGCTTTCTTT
>TRBV9|TRBD2|NA|17|TRBJ2-1
CASSVAPQREGNNEQFF
TGTGCCAGCAGCGTAGCCCCCCAGCGGGAGGGAAACAATGAGCAGTTCTTC
>TRBV27|NA|once|11|TRBJ2-1
CASRLYNEQFF
TGTGCCAGCCGACTCTACAATGAGCAGTTCTTC
>TRBV29-1|NA|NA|14|TRBJ1-2
CSVEPAGPSYGYTF
TGCAGCGTTGAACCAGCCGGGCCGAGCTATGGCTACACCTTC
>TRBV5-3|NA|NA|14|TRBJ1-5
CARTVDPEGQPQHF
TGTGCCAGAACCGTTGACCCGGAGGGCCAGCCCCAGCATTTT
>TRBV7-2|TRBD2|NA|15|TRBJ2-7
CASSRAGTSVGEQYF
TGTGCCAGCAGTCGTGCCGGGACTAGCGTAGGCGAGCAGTACTTC
>TRBV30|NA|few|12|TRBJ2-7
CAWSWSSYEQYF
TGTGCCTGGAGCTGGAGCTCCTACGAGCAGTACTTC
>TRBV6-5|NA|NA|14|TRBJ1-5
CASRSGQESQPQHF
TGTGCCAGCAGGTCGGGACAAGAGAGCCAGCCCCAGCATTTT
>TRBV4-3|TRBD1|NA|17|TRBJ2-1
CASSQDLAADRADEQFF
TGCGCCAGCAGCCAAGATCTTGCGGCGGACAGGGCCGATGAGCAGTTCTTC
>TRBV19|TRBD1|NA|13|TRBJ2-7
CASSGTGRYEQYF
TGTGCCAGTAGTGGGACAGGGCGGTACGAGCAGTACTTC
>TRBV7-9|NA|NA|17|TRBJ1-3
CASSFRATSSDGNTIYF
TGTGCCAGCAGCTTCCGCGCGACTTCTAGCGATGGAAACACCATATATTTT
>TRBV4-1|TRBD1|NA|14|TRBJ2-2
CASRGDRHTGELFF
TGCGCCAGCAGAGGGGACAGACACACCGGGGAGCTGTTTTTT
>TRBV6-2/TRBV6-3|TRBD1|NA|18|TRBJ1-5
CASSYRGQGTYSNQPQHF
TGTGCCAGCAGTTATAGGGGGCAGGGGACCTATAGCAATCAGCCCCAGCATTTT
>TRBV19|TRBD1|NA|17|TRBJ1-4
CASSPRTGGSTNEKLFF
TGTGCCAGTAGTCCTAGGACAGGGGGATCAACTAATGAAAAACTGTTTTTT
>TRBV27|NA|NA|18|TRBJ1-2
CASSLPRRVGTDNYGYTF
TGTGCCAGCAGTTTACCTCGCAGGGTGGGCACGGACAATTATGGCTACACCTTC
>TRBV3-1/TRBV3-2|NA|NA|14|TRBJ1-2
CASSQDGEPYGYTF
TGTGCCAGCAGCCAAGATGGAGAGCCCTATGGCTACACCTTC
>TRBV18|TRBD1|NA|15|TRBJ1-1
CASSLRQGLDTEAFF
TGTGCCAGCTCACTACGACAGGGTCTGGACACTGAAGCTTTCTTT
>TRBV13|NA|once|14|TRBJ1-2
CASSLGSGADGYTF
TGTGCCAGCAGCTTAGGTTCGGGGGCGGATGGCTACACCTTC
>TRBV29-1|NA|NA|14|TRBJ2-1
CSVERGSGYNEQFF
TGCAGCGTTGAAAGGGGTTCGGGGTACAATGAGCAGTTCTTC
>TRBV4-1|NA|NA|15|TRBJ1-2
CASSQPRDGSYGYTF
TGCGCCAGCAGCCAGCCGCGGGACGGGTCCTATGGCTACACCTTC
>TRBV5-1|TRBD1|NA|16|TRBJ2-2
CASSLLGQKNTGELFF
TGCGCCAGCAGCCTACTGGGACAGAAAAACACCGGGGAGCTGTTTTTT
>TRBV7-2|NA|NA|14|TRBJ1-4
CASTRQSRDEKLFF
TGTGCCAGCACTCGACAGTCGAGGGATGAAAAACTGTTTTTT
>TRBV6-5|NA|NA|15|TRBJ2-3
CASSSPSEGLDTQYF
TGTGCCAGCAGTTCCCCCTCGGAGGGGTTGGATACGCAGTATTTT
>TRBV29-1|NA|NA|15|TRBJ2-5
CSACEWGRGSETQYF
TGCAGCGCCTGCGAGTGGGGGCGCGGATCTGAGACCCAGTACTTC
>TRBV6-1|NA|NA|17|TRBJ2-6
CASSELVSKAGANVLTF
TGTGCCAGCAGTGAATTGGTCAGTAAGGCCGGGGCCAACGTCCTGACTTTC
>TRBV7-9|TRBD1|NA|16|TRBJ1-6
CASSLWYGTGNSPLHF
TGTGCCAGCAGCTTATGGTATGGGACAGGGAATTCACCCCTCCACTTT
>TRBV29-1|NA|NA|13|TRBJ1-5
CSVRGRIGEPQHF
TGCAGCGTTAGGGGCCGGATCGGGGAGCCCCAGCATTTT
>TRBV11-3|TRBD2|NA|15|TRBJ2-3
CASSPGLRAPDTQYF
TGTGCCAGCAGCCCGGGACTACGGGCCCCAGATACGCAGTATTTT
>TRBV24-1|NA|NA|15|TRBJ2-1
CATSETGSPNNEQFF
TGTGCCACCAGTGAGACCGGTTCCCCTAACAATGAGCAGTTCTTC
>TRBV5-6|TRBD2|NA|15|TRBJ2-1
CASSSLAGGHNEQFF
TGTGCCAGCAGCTCCCTAGCGGGAGGCCACAATGAGCAGTTCTTC
>TRBV5-8|NA|NA|14|TRBJ1-1
CASSPGEGSRGAFF
TGTGCCAGCAGCCCCGGGGAGGGTAGCCGTGGGGCTTTCTTT
>TRBV12-3/TRBV12-4|NA|NA|13|TRBJ2-2
CASSPGFSGELFF
TGTGCCAGCAGCCCCGGGTTCAGCGGGGAGCTGTTTTTT
>TRBV19|NA|NA|12|TRBJ2-3
CASSEGWDTQYF
TGTGCCAGTTCCGAGGGGTGGGATACGCAGTATTTT
>TRBV6-5|NA|NA|13|TRBJ1-4
CASRNGLAQKLFF
TGTGCCAGCAGGAACGGCCTAGCGCAAAAACTGTTTTTT
>TRBV5-1|NA|NA|14|TRBJ1-4
CASSFSSTNEKLFF
TGCGCCAGCAGCTTCAGCTCCACTAATGAAAAACTGTTTTTT
>TRBV7-8|NA|NA|13|TRBJ2-5
CASSTRDRETQYF
TGTGCCAGCAGCACCCGAGATCGCGAGACCCAGTACTTC
>TRBV10-2|NA|few|12|TRBJ1-2
CASSEPTYGYTF
TGCGCCAGCAGTGAACCCACCTATGGCTACACCTTC
>TRBV6-5|NA|once|15|TRBJ1-6
CASSYSAVRNSPLHF
TGTGCCAGCAGTTACTCGGCAGTCCGTAATTCACCCCTCCACTTT